The clone carrying this TCR beta chain was counted a few times. The antigen is unknown. The time point was: week 3, after first cycle of checkpoint inhibitor. Samples come from before therapy and from week 3 after the first blockade cycle. Patients had no prior systemic cancer treatment, immunosuppressants or other active cancers. These data are taken from a study of blood T cell dynamics during melanoma immunotherapy. The overall study: Metastatic melanoma patients received first-line pembrolizumab or nivolumab plus ipilimumab.

Overall study findings and caveats: PBMC repertoires of eventual disease-control patients split at W3 into clonality or diversity gains.

V lost 5 bases and J lost 8, with 19 bases in between. CDR1 and CDR2 from the germline V gene are MNHEY and SMNVEV (reference sequence). This CDR3 comprises 15 residues. Assay used: immunoSEQ multiplex PCR; TCRdb lists only in-frame clones, some missing. The repertoire includes 15,000 or so clones, 87% of them detected once, and approximately 8% sits in the top ten. Source: blood, taken from a patient treated with checkpoint blockade. This receptor was taken from a human donor with melanoma. The rearrangement links TRBV27 to TRBJ2-1, with D perhaps TRBD1 (5 bases). As DNA, the CDR3 is TGTGCCAGCAGTCCCCCCGCAGGGCCGGGCTATGAGCAGTTCTTC. It codes for CASSPPAGPGYEQFF.